Given below is one T cell receptor (beta chain) in context. Trimming shortened V by 7 bases and J by 2 bases, and 12 bases separated the two germline ends. Germline values: CDR1 MDHEN, CDR2 SYDVKM. This CDR3 region has 14 residues. This entry comes from a study of beta chain features in type 1 diabetes. The authors reverse transcribed all of the isolated RNA, so sequencing captured expressed TCRB transcripts. Using immunoSEQ multiplex PCR, the repertoire was profiled, and TCRdb retains in-frame clones only, with some absent. Of roughly 350,000 clones in the sample, about 10% were seen once. The V and J genes are TRBV28 and TRBJ1-5; TRBD1 is a possible D gene (6 bases). The sample consisted of naive CD4+ T cells from blood. This receptor was identified in a woman aged 30 to 39 in good health. The CDR3 DNA is TGTGCCAGCACAGGGGAACTAGGCAATCAGCCCCAGCATTTT. Translation: CASTGELGNQPQHF.